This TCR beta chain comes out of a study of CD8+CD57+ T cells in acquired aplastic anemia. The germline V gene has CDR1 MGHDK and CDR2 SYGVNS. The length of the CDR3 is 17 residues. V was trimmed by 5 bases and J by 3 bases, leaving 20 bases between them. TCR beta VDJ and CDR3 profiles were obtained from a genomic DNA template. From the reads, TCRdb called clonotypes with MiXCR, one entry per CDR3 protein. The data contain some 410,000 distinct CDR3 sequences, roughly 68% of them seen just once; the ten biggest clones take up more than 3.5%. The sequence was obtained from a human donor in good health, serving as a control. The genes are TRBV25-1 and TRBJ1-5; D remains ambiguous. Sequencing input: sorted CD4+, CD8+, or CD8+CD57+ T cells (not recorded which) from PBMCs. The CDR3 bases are TGTGCCAGCAGTAGTGCGAGCGTGGACCCGAACAATCAGCCCCAGCATTTT. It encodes CASSSASVDPNNQPQHF. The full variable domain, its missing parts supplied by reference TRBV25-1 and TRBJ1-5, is EADIYQTPRYLVIGTGKKITLECSQTMGHDKMYWYQQDPGMELHLIHYSYGVNSTEKGDLSSESTVSRIRTEHFPLTLESARPSHTSQYLCASSSASVDPNNQPQHFGDGTRLSIL.